This T cell receptor (beta chain) stems from a study of T cells in localized non-small cell lung cancer. General observations from the study: Across samples, adjacent lung featured a median approximately 60 of the top 100 tumor clones.

Measured with immunoSEQ multiplex PCR; TCRdb has only the in-frame clones, and not every one. There are 2,800 or so clones in the sample; 15% to 20% occur only once, and around 18% lies in the top ten. V was pared by 3 bases and J by 0 bases, with 8 bases between. Germline V gene sequence: CDR1 MDHEN, CDR2 SYDVKM. The CDR3 runs to 15 residues. Concerning this clone: Its target is unknown.

The J gene is TRBJ2-2, the V gene TRBV28; D is unclear. The TCR sequence derives from a man aged 40 to 70 with stage I squamous cell lung carcinoma. Material: lung tumor tissue, obtained before any cancer treatment. Here the CDR3 reads CASSFRLANTGELFF. In nucleotides, the CDR3 is TGTGCCAGCAGTTTTAGGCTCGCGAACACCGGGGAGCTGTTTTTT.